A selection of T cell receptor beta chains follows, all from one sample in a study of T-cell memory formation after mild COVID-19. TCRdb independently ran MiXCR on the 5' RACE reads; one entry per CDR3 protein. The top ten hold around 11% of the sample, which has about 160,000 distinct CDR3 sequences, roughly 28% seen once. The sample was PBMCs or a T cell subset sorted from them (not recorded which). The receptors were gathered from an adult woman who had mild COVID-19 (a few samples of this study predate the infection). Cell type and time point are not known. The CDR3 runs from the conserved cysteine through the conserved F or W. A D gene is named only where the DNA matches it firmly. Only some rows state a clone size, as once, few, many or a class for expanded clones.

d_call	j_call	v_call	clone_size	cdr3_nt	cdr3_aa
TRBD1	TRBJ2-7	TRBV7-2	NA	TGTGCCAGCAGCTTATCCGGGACAGCCTCCGAGCAGTACTTC	CASSLSGTASEQYF
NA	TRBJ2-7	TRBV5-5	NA	TGTGCCAGCAGCTTGATTGGCAACCCTCGGGACGAGCAGTACTTC	CASSLIGNPRDEQYF
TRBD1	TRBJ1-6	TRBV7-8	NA	TGTGCCAGCAGCCACGGCCAGGGGGCGGGTTCACCCCTCCACTTT	CASSHGQGAGSPLHF
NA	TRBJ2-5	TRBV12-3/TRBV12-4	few	TGTGCCAGCAGTTTGTTCGTAGAGTCGTACCAAGAGACCCAGTACTTC	CASSLFVESYQETQYF
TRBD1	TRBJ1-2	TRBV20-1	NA	TGCAGTGCTCGGACAGGGTCCTATGGCTACACCTTC	CSARTGSYGYTF
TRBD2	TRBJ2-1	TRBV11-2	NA	TGTGCCAGCAGCTTGGGGGCGGGAGGGCCCCAGAATGAGCAGTTCTTC	CASSLGAGGPQNEQFF
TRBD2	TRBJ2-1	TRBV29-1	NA	TGCAGCGTTGGACTAGCGGGAGGGAGGGATGAGCAGTTCTTC	CSVGLAGGRDEQFF
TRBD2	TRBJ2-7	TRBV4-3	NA	TGCGCCAGCAGCCAAGAGATGGGAGGGTTCTACGAGCAGTACTTC	CASSQEMGGFYEQYF
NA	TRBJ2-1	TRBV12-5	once	TGTGCTAGTGGTTTGGGTGGTGGGTCCTACAATGAGCAGTTCTTC	CASGLGGGSYNEQFF
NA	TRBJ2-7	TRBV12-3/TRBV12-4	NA	TGTGCCAGCAGCCCGTCAATTGCGGTTACCTACGAGCAGTACTTC	CASSPSIAVTYEQYF
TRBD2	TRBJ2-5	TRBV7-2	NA	TGTGCCAGCAGCCGAAGACCGCCGACTAGCGGGGGGGGGGCCGGCCAGTACTTC	CASSRRPPTSGGGAGQYF
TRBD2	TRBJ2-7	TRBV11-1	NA	TGTGCCAGCAGCTTAGCCCGTAGCGGGAGGGGTTACGAGCAGTACTTC	CASSLARSGRGYEQYF
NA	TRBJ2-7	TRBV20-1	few	TGCAGTGCTATATCGGCGGGGAGCTCCTACGAGCAGTACTTC	CSAISAGSSYEQYF